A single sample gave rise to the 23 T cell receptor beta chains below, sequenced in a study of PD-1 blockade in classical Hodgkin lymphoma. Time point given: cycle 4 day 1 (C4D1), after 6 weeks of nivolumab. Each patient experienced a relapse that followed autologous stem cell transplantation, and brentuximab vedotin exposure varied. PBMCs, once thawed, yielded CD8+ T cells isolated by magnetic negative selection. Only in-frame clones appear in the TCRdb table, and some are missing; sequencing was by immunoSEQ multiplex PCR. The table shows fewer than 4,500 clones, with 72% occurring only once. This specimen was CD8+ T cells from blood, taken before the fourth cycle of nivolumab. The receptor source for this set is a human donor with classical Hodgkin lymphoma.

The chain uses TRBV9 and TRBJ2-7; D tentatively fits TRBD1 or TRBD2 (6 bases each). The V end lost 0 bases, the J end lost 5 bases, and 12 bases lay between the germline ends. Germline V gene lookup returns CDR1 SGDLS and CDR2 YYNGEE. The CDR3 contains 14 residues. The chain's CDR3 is CASSVAGDLDEQYF. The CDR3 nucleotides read TGTGCCAGCAGCGTAGCAGGGGACTTGGACGAGCAGTACTTC. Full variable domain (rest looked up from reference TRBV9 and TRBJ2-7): DSGVTQTPKHLITATGQRVTLRCSPRSGDLSVYWYQQSLDQGLQFLIQYYNGEERAKGNILERFSAQQFPDLHSELNLSSLELGDSALYFCASSVAGDLDEQYFGPGTRLTVT.

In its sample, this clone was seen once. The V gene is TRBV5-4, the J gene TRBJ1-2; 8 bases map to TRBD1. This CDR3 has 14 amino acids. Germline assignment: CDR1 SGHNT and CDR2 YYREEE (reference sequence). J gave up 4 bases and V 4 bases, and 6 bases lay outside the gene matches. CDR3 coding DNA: TGTGCCAGCAGCCCAGGACAGGGAGGCTATGGCTACACCTTC. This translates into CASSPGQGGYGYTF.

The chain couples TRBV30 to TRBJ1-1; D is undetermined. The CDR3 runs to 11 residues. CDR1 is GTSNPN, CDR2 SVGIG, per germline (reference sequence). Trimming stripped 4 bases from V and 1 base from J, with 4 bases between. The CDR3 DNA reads TGTGCCTGGAATAGGAACACTGAAGCTTTCTTT. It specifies CAWNRNTEAFF.

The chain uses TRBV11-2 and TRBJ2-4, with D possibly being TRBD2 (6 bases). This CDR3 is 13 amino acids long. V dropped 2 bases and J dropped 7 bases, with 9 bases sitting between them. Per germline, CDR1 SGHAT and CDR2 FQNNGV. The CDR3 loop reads CASSLSGDNIQYF. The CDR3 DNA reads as TGTGCCAGCAGCTTATCGGGGGACAACATTCAGTACTTC.

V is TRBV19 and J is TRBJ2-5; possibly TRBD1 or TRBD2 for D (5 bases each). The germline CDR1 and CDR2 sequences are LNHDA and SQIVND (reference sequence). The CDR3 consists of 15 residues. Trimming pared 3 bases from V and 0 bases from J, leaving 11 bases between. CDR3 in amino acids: CASSIGALYQETQYF. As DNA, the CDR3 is TGTGCCAGTAGTATCGGGGCCTTGTACCAAGAGACCCAGTACTTC.

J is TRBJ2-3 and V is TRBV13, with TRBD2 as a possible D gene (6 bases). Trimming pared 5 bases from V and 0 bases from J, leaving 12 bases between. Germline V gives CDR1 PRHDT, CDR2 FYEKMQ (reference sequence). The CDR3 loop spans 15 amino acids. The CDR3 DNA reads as TGTGCCAGCAGCCCGCGGGGAGGAAGCACAGATACGCAGTATTTT. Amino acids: CASSPRGGSTDTQYF.

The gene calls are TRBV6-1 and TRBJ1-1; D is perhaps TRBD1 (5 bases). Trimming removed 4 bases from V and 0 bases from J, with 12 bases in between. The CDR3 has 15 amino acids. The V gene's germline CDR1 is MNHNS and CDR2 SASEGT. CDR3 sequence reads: CASSVRATVNTEAFF. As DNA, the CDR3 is TGTGCCAGCAGTGTTCGGGCGACAGTGAACACTGAAGCTTTCTTT.

In DNA, the CDR3 is TGTGCCAGTAGACTAGGGACAGGTCGTCGCAAAAACATTCAGTACTTC. It is translated as CASRLGTGRRKNIQYF. The chain uses TRBV19 and TRBJ2-4, with 8 bases lining up with TRBD1. Germline V gene sequence: CDR1 LNHDA, CDR2 SQIVND (reference sequence). The V segment lost 6 bases and the J segment 3 bases; nucleotides outside the gene matches: 10. This CDR3 has 16 residues.

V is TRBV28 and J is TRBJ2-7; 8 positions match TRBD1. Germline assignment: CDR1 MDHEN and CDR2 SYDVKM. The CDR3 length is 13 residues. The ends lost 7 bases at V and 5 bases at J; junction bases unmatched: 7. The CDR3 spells CASTVTGVDEQYF. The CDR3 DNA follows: TGTGCCAGCACCGTGACAGGGGTCGACGAGCAGTACTTC.

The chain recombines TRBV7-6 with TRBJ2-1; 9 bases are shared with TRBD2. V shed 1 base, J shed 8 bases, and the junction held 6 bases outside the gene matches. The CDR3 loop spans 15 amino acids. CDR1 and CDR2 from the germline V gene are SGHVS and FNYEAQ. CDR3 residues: CASSLEAGGHYEQFF. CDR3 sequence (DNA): TGTGCCAGCAGCTTAGAAGCGGGGGGCCACTATGAGCAGTTCTTC.

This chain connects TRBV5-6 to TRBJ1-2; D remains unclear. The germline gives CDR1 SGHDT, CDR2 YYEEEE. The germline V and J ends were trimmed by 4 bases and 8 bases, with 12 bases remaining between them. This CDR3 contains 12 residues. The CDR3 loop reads CASSAGSGGYTF. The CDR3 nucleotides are TGTGCCAGCAGCGCGGGGTCCGGCGGCTACACCTTC.

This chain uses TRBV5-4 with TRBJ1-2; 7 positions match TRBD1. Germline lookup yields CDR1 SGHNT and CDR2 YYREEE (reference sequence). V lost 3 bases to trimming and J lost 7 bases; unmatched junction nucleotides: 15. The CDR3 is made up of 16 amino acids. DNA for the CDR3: TGTGCCAGCAGCTCGATAGCCAGGGGGGAGTGGAGTGGCTACACCTTC. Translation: CASSSIARGEWSGYTF.

CDR3 sequence reads: CASSLAGYRPNTEAFF. Here the CDR3 DNA reads TGTGCCAGCAGTTTAGCGGGGTACCGACCGAACACTGAAGCTTTCTTT. The rearrangement links TRBV27 to TRBJ1-1; D gene unclear. The germline V gene has CDR1 MNHEY and CDR2 SMNVEV (reference sequence). This CDR3 is 16 amino acids long. The V and J ends lost 2 bases and 1 base respectively, with 14 bases between them.

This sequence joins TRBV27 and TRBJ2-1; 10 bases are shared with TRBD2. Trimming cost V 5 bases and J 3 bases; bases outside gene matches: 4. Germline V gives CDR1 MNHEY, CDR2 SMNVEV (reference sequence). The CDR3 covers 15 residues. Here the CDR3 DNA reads TGTGCCAGCAGTCCAAGCGGGGGGGTCTACAATGAGCAGTTCTTC. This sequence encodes CASSPSGGVYNEQFF.

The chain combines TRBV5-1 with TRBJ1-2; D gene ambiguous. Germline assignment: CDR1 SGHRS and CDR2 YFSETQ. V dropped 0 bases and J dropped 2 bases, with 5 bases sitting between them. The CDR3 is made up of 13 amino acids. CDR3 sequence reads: CASSLVPNYGYTF. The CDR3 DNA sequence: TGCGCCAGCAGCTTGGTACCCAACTATGGCTACACCTTC.

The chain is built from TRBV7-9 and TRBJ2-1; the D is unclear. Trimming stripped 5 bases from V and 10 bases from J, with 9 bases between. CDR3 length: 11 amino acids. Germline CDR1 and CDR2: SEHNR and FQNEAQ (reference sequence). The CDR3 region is CASSPPSEQFF. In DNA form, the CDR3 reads TGTGCCAGCAGCCCCCCCTCAGAGCAGTTCTTC. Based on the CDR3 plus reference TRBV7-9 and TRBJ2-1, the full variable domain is DTGVSQNPRHKITKRGQNVTFRCDPISEHNRLYWYRQTLGQGPEFLTYFQNEAQLEKSRLLSDRFSAERPKGSFSTLEIQRTEQGDSAMYLCASSPPSEQFFGPGTRLTVL.

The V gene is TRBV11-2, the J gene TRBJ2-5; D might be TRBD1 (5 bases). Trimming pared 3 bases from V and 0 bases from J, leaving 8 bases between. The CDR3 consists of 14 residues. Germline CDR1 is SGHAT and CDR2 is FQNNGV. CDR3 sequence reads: CASSLTVYQETQYF. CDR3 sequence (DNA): TGTGCCAGCAGCTTGACAGTATACCAAGAGACCCAGTACTTC.

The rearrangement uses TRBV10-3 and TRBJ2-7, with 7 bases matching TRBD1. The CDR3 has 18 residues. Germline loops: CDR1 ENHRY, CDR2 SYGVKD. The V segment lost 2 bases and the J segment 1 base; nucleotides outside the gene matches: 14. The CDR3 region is CAISEPASGGQKSYEQYF. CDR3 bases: TGTGCCATCAGTGAGCCGGCATCAGGGGGACAAAAGTCCTACGAGCAGTACTTC.

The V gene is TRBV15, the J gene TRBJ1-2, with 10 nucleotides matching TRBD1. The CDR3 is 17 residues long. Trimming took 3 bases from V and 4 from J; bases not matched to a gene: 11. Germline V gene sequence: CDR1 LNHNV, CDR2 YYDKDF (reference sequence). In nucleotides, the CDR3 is TGTGCCACCAGCAGGGAAAGACAGGGGGCCGAGGGCTATGGCTACACCTTC. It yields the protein CATSRERQGAEGYGYTF.

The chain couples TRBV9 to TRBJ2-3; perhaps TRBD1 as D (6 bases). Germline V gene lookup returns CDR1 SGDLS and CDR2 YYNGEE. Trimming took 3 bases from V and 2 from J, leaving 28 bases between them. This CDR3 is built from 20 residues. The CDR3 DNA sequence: TGTGCCAGCAGCGCAGTAGGTTTAGTAGAGGGGGAAAGGGACACAGATACGCAGTATTTT. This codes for CASSAVGLVEGERDTDTQYF. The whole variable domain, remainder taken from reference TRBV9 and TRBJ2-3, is DSGVTQTPKHLITATGQRVTLRCSPRSGDLSVYWYQQSLDQGLQFLIQYYNGEERAKGNILERFSAQQFPDLHSELNLSSLELGDSALYFCASSAVGLVEGERDTDTQYFGPGTRLTVL.

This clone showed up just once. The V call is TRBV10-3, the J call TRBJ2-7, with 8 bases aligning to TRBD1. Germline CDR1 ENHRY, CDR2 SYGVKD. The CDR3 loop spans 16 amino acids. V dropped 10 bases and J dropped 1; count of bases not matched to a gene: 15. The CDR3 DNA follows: TGTGCCACTACCGACAGGGGCGTTAGGGTTTCCTACGAGCAGTACTTC. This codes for CATTDRGVRVSYEQYF.

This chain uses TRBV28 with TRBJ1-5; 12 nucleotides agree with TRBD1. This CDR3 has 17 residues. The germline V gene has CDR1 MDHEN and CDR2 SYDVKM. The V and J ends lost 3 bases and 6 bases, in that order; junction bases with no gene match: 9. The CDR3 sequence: CASSFGTGGSSSQPQHF. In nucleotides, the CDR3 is TGTGCCAGCAGTTTCGGGACAGGGGGCTCGAGTAGTCAGCCCCAGCATTTT.

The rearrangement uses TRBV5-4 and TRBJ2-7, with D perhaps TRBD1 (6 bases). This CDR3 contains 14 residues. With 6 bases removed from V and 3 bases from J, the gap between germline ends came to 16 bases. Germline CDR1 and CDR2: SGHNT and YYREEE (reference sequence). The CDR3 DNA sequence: TGTGCCAGCACCCCGAAGGCAGGGGTCTACGAGCAGTACTTC. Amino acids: CASTPKAGVYEQYF. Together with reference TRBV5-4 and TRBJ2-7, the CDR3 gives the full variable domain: ETGVTQSPTHLIKTRGQQVTLRCSSQSGHNTVSWYQQALGQGPQFIFQYYREEENGRGNFPPRFSGLQFPNYSSELNVNALELDDSALYLCASTPKAGVYEQYFGPGTRLTVT.